This note documents a single TCR beta chain sequence. V gave up 5 bases and J gave up 5 bases; unmatched junction bases: 7. The CDR3 loop spans 14 amino acids. From germline, CDR1 is LNHDA and CDR2 SQIVND (reference sequence). This sample is drawn from a study of T cell responses to AZD1222 COVID-19 vaccine. Repertoires were generated with immunoSEQ multiplex PCR, while TCRdb's copy carries only in-frame clones and drops some. The table has under 150,000 clones, less than 95% seen once. The sequence came from an adult in good health. The V call is TRBV19, the J call TRBJ1-1; 8 positions agree with TRBD1. The sequenced sample was peripheral blood, obtained on day 0 of AZD1222 vaccination. CDR3 nucleotides: TGTGCCAGTAGTCCCCGACAGGGGAGGACTGAAGCTTTCTTT. It translates to CASSPRQGRTEAFF.